Below, 11 T cell receptor beta chains from the same sample are listed, as sequenced in a study of T cells in Graves' hyperthyroidism and ophthalmopathy. Amplification yielded TCR beta CDR3 regions, with RNA transcripts as the source. HTBI primers were the set used in a first-round RT-PCR of the TCR CDR3. TCRdb reanalysed the multiplex PCR reads using MiXCR and keeps one entry per CDR3 protein. The sample yields 500,000 to 550,000 distinct CDR3 sequences, 20% seen once. The sequenced sample was blood. Source of these receptors: a man aged 35-49 years with Graves' ophthalmopathy.

This clonotype has at least ten counts. V gene TRBV12-3 or TRBV12-4 combines with J gene TRBJ1-5; maybe TRBD1 (6 bases). Between the trimmed V and J ends, which lost 6 bases and 2 bases, there was a span of 17 bases. The CDR3 length is 16 residues. CDR3 DNA: TGTGCCAGCAGCCCCCAAGGGACAATGGGCAATCAGCCCCAGCATTTT. Translation: CASSPQGTMGNQPQHF.

This clonotype was seen at least ten times. Possible read error: a much larger clone is one base away. The chain combines TRBV12-3 or TRBV12-4 with TRBJ1-2; D is unclear. V was pared by 1 base and J by 4 bases, with 4 bases between. The CDR3 runs to 12 residues. Written as DNA, the CDR3 is TGTGCCAGCAGTTTAGGGGTCTATGGCTACACCTTC. Amino acid sequence: CASSLGVYGYTF.

This clonotype was seen a handful of times. V usage is TRBV30 and J usage is TRBJ1-4; D uncertain. The germline V gene encodes CDR1 GTSNPN and CDR2 SVGIG (reference sequence). V lost 6 bases and J 7 bases, leaving 18 bases between the germline ends. CDR3 length equals 14 residues. The chain's CDR3 is CACDGSSGGEKLFF. The CDR3 bases are TGTGCCTGCGACGGTAGTTCGGGAGGTGAAAAACTGTTTTTT.

This clonotype has just a few counts. This chain joins TRBV7-9 and TRBJ2-7; TRBD2 is a possible D gene (6 bases). The germline CDR1 and CDR2 sequences are SEHNR and FQNEAQ (reference sequence). V lost 3 bases and J lost 7, with 19 bases in between. The CDR3 is 15 amino acids. The CDR3 nucleotides are TGTGCCAGCAGCTTGGGGGTGGTAGCGGTGGGTGAGCAGTACTTC. Amino acid sequence: CASSLGVVAVGEQYF. The whole variable domain, filled in from reference TRBV7-9 and TRBJ2-7, reads DTGVSQNPRHKITKRGQNVTFRCDPISEHNRLYWYRQTLGQGPEFLTYFQNEAQLEKSRLLSDRFSAERPKGSFSTLEIQRTEQGDSAMYLCASSLGVVAVGEQYFGPGTRLTVT.

J is TRBJ1-2 and V is TRBV6-1, with TRBD1 matching 10 bases. The trim removed 3 bases at V and 5 bases at J, leaving 3 bases unmatched. The CDR3 runs 14 residues. The germline CDR1 and CDR2 sequences are MNHNS and SASEGT. The chain's CDR3 is CASSDGQGGYGYTF. The CDR3 DNA sequence: TGTGCCAGCAGTGACGGACAGGGGGGTTATGGCTACACCTTC.

In its sample, this clonotype was seen many times. CDR3: CASSPRSYGSYGYTF. In nucleotides, the CDR3 is TGTGCCAGCAGCCCCCGGTCCTATGGTTCCTATGGCTACACCTTC. The rearrangement uses TRBV3-1 and TRBJ1-2; D gene ambiguous. There are 15 residues in the CDR3. Germline V lookup: CDR1 LGHDT, CDR2 YNNKEL (reference sequence). Between the trimmed V and J ends, which lost 4 bases and 4 bases, there was a span of 16 bases.

In the case of this clonotype: One end of the junction is discordant with germline, which a read error may explain. The V gene is TRBV27, the J gene TRBJ2-7, with 10 bases fitting TRBD2. The CDR3 is 14 residues long. Germline lookup yields CDR1 MNHEY and CDR2 SMNVEV (reference sequence). The CDR3: CASSLSGGAYERYF. DNA for the CDR3: TGTGCCAGCAGTCTCAGCGGGGGGGCCTACGAGCGGTACTTC.

This clonotype appeared a few times. This rearrangement joins TRBV9 to TRBJ1-4, with 8 positions matching TRBD1. Unmatched junction bases numbered 8, after V lost 3 bases and J lost 13 bases. Germline CDR1 is SGDLS and CDR2 is YYNGEE. CDR3 length: 13 residues. The CDR3 region has the DNA TGTGCCAGCAGCGCTGGGACAGGTTCGAGACTGTTTTTT. Its translation: CASSAGTGSRLFF.

This clonotype turned up a few times. The rearrangement links TRBV6-1 to TRBJ2-4, with D perhaps TRBD1 or TRBD2 (5 bases each). The CDR3 is made up of 14 amino acids. Looked up from germline, CDR1 is MNHNS and CDR2 is SASEGT. The V and J ends lost 7 bases and 6 bases respectively, with 16 bases between them. The CDR3 DNA reads TGTGCCAGCACCCCCCCGGGGCTGGGAAACATTCAGTACTTC. This encodes CASTPPGLGNIQYF.

This clonotype came up many times. The chain has TRBV11-2 and TRBJ2-1; D is ambiguous. The V end lost 1 base, the J end lost 10 bases, and 20 bases lay between the germline ends. The CDR3 has 16 amino acids. Germline loops: CDR1 SGHAT, CDR2 FQNNGV. CDR3 DNA: TGTGCCAGCAGCTTAGGGGGTCAAGAGCTCCCCGAGGAGCAGTTCTTC. The encoded protein is CASSLGGQELPEEQFF.

This clonotype has just a few counts. The chain couples TRBV5-4 to TRBJ1-1; D is unclear. The germline V gene has CDR1 SGHNT and CDR2 YYREEE (reference sequence). Trimming took 0 bases from V and 7 from J, leaving 16 bases between them. This CDR3 is built from 15 residues. The CDR3 DNA reads as TGTGCCAGCAGCTTGGGGCGCGGCCCACGGCTTGAAGCTTTCTTT. Translation: CASSLGRGPRLEAFF.